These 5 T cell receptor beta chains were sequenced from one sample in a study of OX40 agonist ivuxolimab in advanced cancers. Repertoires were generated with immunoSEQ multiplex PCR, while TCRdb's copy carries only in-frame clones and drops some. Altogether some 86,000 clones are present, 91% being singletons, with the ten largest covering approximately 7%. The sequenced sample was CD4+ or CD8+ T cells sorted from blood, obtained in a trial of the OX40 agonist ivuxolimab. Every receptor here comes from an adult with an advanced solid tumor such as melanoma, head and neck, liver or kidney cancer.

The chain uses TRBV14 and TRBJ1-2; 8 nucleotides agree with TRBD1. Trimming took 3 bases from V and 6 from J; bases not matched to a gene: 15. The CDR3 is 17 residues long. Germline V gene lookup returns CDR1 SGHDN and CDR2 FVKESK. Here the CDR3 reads CASSHYLLRTGSDGYTF. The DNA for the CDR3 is TGTGCCAGCAGCCACTACTTGCTCAGGACAGGGTCTGATGGCTACACCTTC.

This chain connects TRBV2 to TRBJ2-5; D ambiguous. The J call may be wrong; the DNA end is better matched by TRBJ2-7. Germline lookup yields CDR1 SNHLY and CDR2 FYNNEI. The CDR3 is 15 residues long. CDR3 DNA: TGTGCCAGCAGTGAGGCTTACGCTGGGTCCTACGAGCAGTACTTC. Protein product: CASSEAYAGSYEQYF.

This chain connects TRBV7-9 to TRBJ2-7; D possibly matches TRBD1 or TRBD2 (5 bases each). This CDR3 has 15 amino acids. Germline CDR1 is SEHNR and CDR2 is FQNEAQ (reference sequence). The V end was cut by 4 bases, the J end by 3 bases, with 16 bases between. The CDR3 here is CASSSRRDPNYEQYF. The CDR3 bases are TGTGCCAGCAGCTCAAGACGGGACCCCAACTACGAGCAGTACTTC. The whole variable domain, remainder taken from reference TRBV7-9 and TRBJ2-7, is DTGVSQNPRHKITKRGQNVTFRCDPISEHNRLYWYRQTLGQGPEFLTYFQNEAQLEKSRLLSDRFSAERPKGSFSTLEIQRTEQGDSAMYLCASSSRRDPNYEQYFGPGTRLTVT.

CDR3 sequence (DNA): TGTGCCTGGACTCGCAACAGGGGAGGCTTTTCACCCCTCCACTTT. It encodes CAWTRNRGGFSPLHF. The chain is built from TRBV30 and TRBJ1-6, with 7 bases that match TRBD1. Germline V lookup: CDR1 GTSNPN, CDR2 SVGIG (reference sequence). V was pared by 4 bases and J by 9 bases, with 12 bases of the junction left unmatched. This CDR3 region has 15 residues.

CDR3 residues: CAWSVQVQAPYNEQFF. In DNA form, the CDR3 reads TGTGCCTGGAGTGTACAAGTACAGGCACCCTACAATGAGCAGTTCTTC. The rearrangement joins TRBV30 to TRBJ2-1; a possible D gene is TRBD1 (5 bases). Germline V lookup: CDR1 GTSNPN, CDR2 SVGIG (reference sequence). V gave up 0 bases and J gave up 2 bases, with 14 bases separating them. This CDR3 comprises 16 residues.